This T cell receptor (beta chain) was sequenced for a study of cytomegalovirus exposure and HLA in healthy donors. Study conclusions and caveats: According to reports, the classifier identified cytomegalovirus status with high specificity and sensitivity. Overall, around 150 TCR beta chains were annotated as cytomegalovirus-associated. Later on, an analysis showed TCR association rates differing by HLA locus, with DRB1 the most and HLA-C the fewest.

Trimming at V came to 4 bases and at J to 0 bases, leaving 8 bases not matched to a gene. The germline V gene has CDR1 SEHNR and CDR2 FQNEAQ (reference sequence). The CDR3 extends over 16 amino acids. In regard to this clone: Its antigen remains unknown.

Likely unrecorded immune exposures existed in these nominally healthy donors. The PCR had 60 Vbeta and 13 Jbeta primers. Using immunoSEQ multiplex PCR, the repertoire was profiled, and TCRdb retains in-frame clones only, with some absent. The table records 100,000 to 150,000 clones, roughly 80% of them present only once. This chain uses TRBV7-9 with TRBJ1-1; 7 nucleotides match TRBD1. The TCR comes from a woman between 40 and 50 years old in good health and CMV-seronegative. Sequenced: PBMCs. CDR3 bases: TGTGCCAGCAGCTCCTACAGGGGCGTCATGAACACTGAAGCTTTCTTT. Translating gives CASSSYRGVMNTEAFF.